The next 22 T cell receptor beta chains were all read from a single sample in a study of blood T cells in healthy people across ages. Next came a second PCR, run for roughly 6 to 11 cycles, which used a sample-barcoded 5' primer along with a J-beta primer mix. TCRdb passed the 5' RACE reads through MiXCR, listing each CDR3 protein once. The sample has 700,000 or so distinct CDR3 sequences, over 40% seen once; the top ten hold approximately 29%. Sequencing input: blood. The origin of the receptors is a man at least 80 years old in good health.

With regard to this clonotype: A much larger clone is a single base away; this may be a read error. The rearrangement joins TRBV20-1 to TRBJ2-2; D gene uncertain. The CDR3 runs 15 residues. V lost 6 bases, J lost 4 bases, and 18 bases lay in between. Germline-derived CDR1 and CDR2 are DFQATT and SNEGSKA (reference sequence). CDR3 loop: CSAMNRSRGTGELFF. The CDR3 region has the DNA TGCAGTGCCATGAATAGGAGCCGAGGCACCGGGGAGCTGTTTTTT.

V gene TRBV5-1 combines with J gene TRBJ2-3; 7 nucleotides agree with TRBD2. Germline CDR1 is SGHRS and CDR2 is YFSETQ. The length of the CDR3 is 16 residues. The V segment lost 4 bases and the J segment 1 base; nucleotides outside the gene matches: 9. CDR3: CASSPGGELRTDTQYF. The CDR3 DNA sequence: TGCGCCAGCAGCCCTGGGGGGGAGTTGCGCACAGATACGCAGTATTTT.

The chain couples TRBV27 to TRBJ2-3, with D perhaps matching TRBD2 (5 bases). Between the trimmed V and J ends, which lost 8 bases and 1 base, there was a span of 10 bases. Germline V gene data show CDR1 as MNHEY and CDR2 as SMNVEV (reference sequence). The CDR3 totals 13 residues. Here the CDR3 reads CASGGVGTDTQYF. The CDR3 DNA is TGTGCCAGCGGAGGAGTGGGCACAGATACGCAGTATTTT.

This chain connects TRBV7-9 to TRBJ1-6; D is unclear. With 1 base removed from V and 7 bases from J, the gap between germline ends came to 8 bases. This CDR3 has 14 residues. Germline V CDR1 and CDR2: SEHNR, FQNEAQ (reference sequence). The CDR3 loop is CASSLDGLNSPLHF. The CDR3 DNA sequence: TGTGCCAGCAGCTTAGACGGATTGAATTCACCCCTCCACTTT.

This clonotype was picked up a small number of times. V gene TRBV29-1 combines with J gene TRBJ1-2; D is unclear. The germline gives CDR1 SQVTM, CDR2 ANQGSEA. The CDR3 runs 12 residues. V dropped 4 bases and J dropped 5 bases, with 11 bases sitting between them. CDR3: CSVGVSSYGYTF. CDR3 DNA: TGCAGCGTTGGGGTCAGCTCATATGGCTACACCTTC.

This clonotype was picked up a small number of times. J is TRBJ1-1 and V is TRBV9; the match to TRBD1 covers 7 bases. Germline assignment: CDR1 SGDLS and CDR2 YYNGEE. V trimming: 0 bases; J trimming: 0 bases; junction bases outside the gene matches: 8. The length of the CDR3 is 17 residues. CDR3 amino acids: CASSVASTGRMNTEAFF. CDR3 nucleotide sequence: TGTGCCAGCAGCGTAGCTTCGACAGGGCGCATGAACACTGAAGCTTTCTTT.

The rearrangement joins TRBV12-3 or TRBV12-4 to TRBJ2-4; the match to TRBD1 covers 7 bases. V gave up 4 bases and J gave up 0 bases; unmatched junction bases: 6. The CDR3 extends over 16 amino acids. The CDR3, as DNA: TGTGCCAGCAGTTCCCCGGGACAGTTAGCCAAAAACATTCAGTACTTC. This translates into CASSSPGQLAKNIQYF.

The J gene is TRBJ2-7, the V gene TRBV7-2; 7 bases match TRBD2. Per germline, CDR1 SGHTA and CDR2 FQGNSA. The CDR3 has 18 amino acids. The trim removed 5 bases at V and 0 bases at J, leaving 16 bases unmatched. The CDR3: CASSLDIGGTGGSYEQYF. For the CDR3, the DNA is TGTGCCAGCAGCCTGGACATTGGAGGCACGGGAGGCTCCTACGAGCAGTACTTC. Variable domain in full (rest from reference TRBV7-2 and TRBJ2-7): GAGVSQSPSNKVTEKGKDVELRCDPISGHTALYWYRQSLGQGLEFLIYFQGNSAPDKSGLPSDRFSAERTGGSVSTLTIQRTQQEDSAVYLCASSLDIGGTGGSYEQYFGPGTRLTVT.

Only a few counts were recorded for this clonotype. The chain is built from TRBV20-1 and TRBJ1-2, with 9 bases identical to TRBD1. In germline, CDR1 is DFQATT, CDR2 SNEGSKA (reference sequence). CDR3 length equals 12 residues. V gave up 6 bases and J gave up 10 bases; unmatched junction bases: 9. This chain's CDR3 is CSALRTGESYTF. CDR3 sequence (DNA): TGCAGTGCCCTTCGGACAGGGGAATCCTACACCTTC.

The chain uses TRBV2 and TRBJ2-7, with TRBD1 matching 7 bases. The DNA end favors TRBJ2-5, so the J call may be wrong. Germline CDR1 SNHLY, CDR2 FYNNEI. There are 13 residues in the CDR3. DNA of the CDR3: TGTGCCAGCAGTAGGGACAGCAAAGAGACCCAGTACTTC. It specifies CASSRDSKETQYF.

This chain joins TRBV11-2 and TRBJ2-1; weak D call: TRBD2 (6 bases). The CDR3 loop spans 17 amino acids. Germline assignment: CDR1 SGHAT and CDR2 FQNNGV. The V end lost 4 bases, the J end lost 10 bases, and 26 bases lay between the germline ends. The CDR3 reads CASSSPRVARDEREQFF. The CDR3, as DNA: TGTGCCAGCAGCTCTCCTCGGGTAGCGCGGGATGAGCGCGAGCAGTTCTTC.

The chain carries TRBV20-1 and TRBJ1-5; TRBD1 is a possible D gene (5 bases). With 5 bases removed from V and 6 bases from J, the gap between germline ends came to 14 bases. Germline loops: CDR1 DFQATT, CDR2 SNEGSKA (reference sequence). This CDR3 is built from 13 residues. CDR3 coding DNA: TGCAGTGCTGGATCAGGGTTGGGTCAGCCCCAGCATTTT. This codes for CSAGSGLGQPQHF.

The chain carries TRBV3-1 and TRBJ1-2; TRBD1 agrees at 9 bases. Trimming removed 4 bases from V and 0 bases from J; junction bases left unmatched: 9. The germline V gene encodes CDR1 LGHDT and CDR2 YNNKEL (reference sequence). This CDR3 is built from 17 residues. In DNA, the CDR3 is TGTGCCAGCAGCCCAGGACAGGGGAGGAACCCTAACTATGGCTACACCTTC. Protein: CASSPGQGRNPNYGYTF.

This clonotype showed up just once. The CDR3 here is CSMGTSGRALGEQFF. CDR3 sequence (DNA): TGCAGCATGGGAACTAGCGGGAGGGCTTTGGGTGAGCAGTTCTTC. The J gene is TRBJ2-1, the V gene TRBV29-1; 13 bases match TRBD2. Germline V gene data show CDR1 as SQVTM and CDR2 as ANQGSEA. With V trimmed by 8 bases and J by 9 bases, 13 bases remained unmatched. CDR3 length: 15 residues.

The chain combines TRBV2 with TRBJ2-1, with 10 bases fitting TRBD2. The CDR3 runs to 18 residues. Germline CDR1 is SNHLY and CDR2 is FYNNEI. Trimming took 8 bases from V and 0 from J; bases not matched to a gene: 13. CDR3 DNA: TGTGCCAGCGGAGGGATTAGCGGGGGGTATAGCTCCTACAATGAGCAGTTCTTC. Translated, it gives CASGGISGGYSSYNEQFF.

The V call is TRBV9, the J call TRBJ2-3; no reliable D call. The germline CDR1 and CDR2 sequences are SGDLS and YYNGEE. Trimming pared 3 bases from V and 5 bases from J, leaving 10 bases between. The CDR3 extends over 13 amino acids. CDR3 bases: TGTGCCAGCAGCGAGGAGTCGCGAGATACGCAGTATTTT. Residues: CASSEESRDTQYF. The full variable domain, completed using reference TRBV9 and TRBJ2-3, is DSGVTQTPKHLITATGQRVTLRCSPRSGDLSVYWYQQSLDQGLQFLIQYYNGEERAKGNILERFSAQQFPDLHSELNLSSLELGDSALYFCASSEESRDTQYFGPGTRLTVL.

In this sample, this clonotype turned up a few times. DNA of the CDR3: TGCGCCAGCAGCAGAGGACCGGGGGATGAAAAACTGTTTTTT. Amino acid sequence: CASSRGPGDEKLFF. The chain joins TRBV5-1 to TRBJ1-4; D is perhaps TRBD1 (5 bases). The CDR3 is made up of 14 amino acids. The ends were cut back, 4 bases at V and 6 bases at J, with 13 bases in the middle. Germline lookup yields CDR1 SGHRS and CDR2 YFSETQ.

This chain uses TRBV10-1 with TRBJ2-3; the D is unclear. V was shortened by 3 bases and J by 2 bases, with 9 bases between the two germline ends. Germline CDR1 and CDR2: WNHNN and SYGVQD (reference sequence). This CDR3 contains 14 residues. The CDR3: CASSDEGNTDTQYF. CDR3 nucleotides: TGCGCCAGCAGTGATGAAGGGAACACAGATACGCAGTATTTT.

There are a few counts of this clonotype. This chain connects TRBV7-9 to TRBJ2-5; the match to TRBD2 covers 8 bases. V gave up 5 bases and J gave up 7 bases; unmatched junction bases: 9. Germline V gives CDR1 SEHNR, CDR2 FQNEAQ (reference sequence). The CDR3 covers 14 residues. DNA for the CDR3: TGTGCCAGCAGCGCGGGACTAGGTGGTGGGACCCAGTACTTC. It yields the protein CASSAGLGGGTQYF.

In its sample, this clonotype was seen a few times. The CDR3 loop reads CASSQVPRAQPQHF. In DNA, the CDR3 is TGCGCCAGCAGCCAAGTACCTCGGGCTCAGCCCCAGCATTTT. The chain employs TRBV4-1 and TRBJ1-5; unclear D gene. Germline loops: CDR1 MGHRA, CDR2 YSYEKL. V gave up 1 base and J gave up 6 bases, with 10 bases separating them. The CDR3 is made up of 14 amino acids.

This clonotype turned up a few times. The chain is built from TRBV15 and TRBJ1-2; the match to TRBD1 covers 7 bases. Germline CDR1 and CDR2: LNHNV and YYDKDF (reference sequence). V lost 1 base, J lost 4 bases, and 9 bases stayed unmatched. The CDR3 is 16 residues long. The CDR3, as DNA: TGTGCCACCAGCAGAGTTGAGGGGGCTTTCGTCTATGGCTACACCTTC. Translation gives CATSRVEGAFVYGYTF.

Here the CDR3 reads CASSPGVAGNTIYF. CDR3 nucleotides: TGCGCCAGCAGCCCGGGGGTAGCTGGAAACACCATATATTTT. This sequence joins TRBV5-1 and TRBJ1-3; tentative D call: TRBD1 (5 bases). CDR1 and CDR2 (germline): SGHRS, YFSETQ. The CDR3 consists of 14 residues. Trimming cost V 4 bases and J 2 bases, with 10 bases left between them.